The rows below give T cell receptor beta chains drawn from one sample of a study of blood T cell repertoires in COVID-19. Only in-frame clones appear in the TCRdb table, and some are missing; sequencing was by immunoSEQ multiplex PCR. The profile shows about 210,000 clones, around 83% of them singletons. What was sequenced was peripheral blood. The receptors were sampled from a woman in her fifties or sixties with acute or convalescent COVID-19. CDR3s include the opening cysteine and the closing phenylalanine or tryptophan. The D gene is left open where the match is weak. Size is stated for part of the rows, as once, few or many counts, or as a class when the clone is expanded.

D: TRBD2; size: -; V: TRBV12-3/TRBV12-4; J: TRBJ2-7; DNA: TGTGCCAGCAATTTAGCGGGAGGCTACGAGCAGTACTTC; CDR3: CASNLAGGYEQYF
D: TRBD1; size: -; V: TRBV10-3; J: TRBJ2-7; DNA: TGTGCCATCAGGTGGGCAGGGGGCCCCGAGCAGTACTTC; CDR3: CAIRWAGGPEQYF
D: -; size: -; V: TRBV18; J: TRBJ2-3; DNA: TGTGCCAGCTCACCTTCGGGTCGGGCAGATACGCAGTATTTT; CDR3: CASSPSGRADTQYF
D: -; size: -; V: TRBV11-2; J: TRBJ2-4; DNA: TGTGCCAGCAGCCCTACGACTAGTACCATTCAGTACTTC; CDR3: CASSPTTSTIQYF
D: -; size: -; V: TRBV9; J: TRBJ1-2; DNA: TGTGCCAGCAGCGTAGCCCAAAACTATGGCTACACCTTC; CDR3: CASSVAQNYGYTF
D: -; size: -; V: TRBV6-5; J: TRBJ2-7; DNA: TGTGCCAGCAGGATGTCTCTCCGAGGCGAGCAGTACTTC; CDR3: CASRMSLRGEQYF
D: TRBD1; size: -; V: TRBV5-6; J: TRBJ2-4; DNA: TGTGCCAGCAGCTCCCTCCTAACCGGGACAGGGTACATTCAGTACTTC; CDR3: CASSSLLTGTGYIQYF
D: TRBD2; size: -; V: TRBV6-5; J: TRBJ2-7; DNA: TGTGCCAGCAGTTACTCCCCCCCAAGCGGGGGGCGGAAGCAGTACTTC; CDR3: CASSYSPPSGGRKQYF
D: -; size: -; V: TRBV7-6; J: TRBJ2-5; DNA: TGTGCCAGCAGCTCGACAGAACAAGAGACCCAGTACTTC; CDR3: CASSSTEQETQYF
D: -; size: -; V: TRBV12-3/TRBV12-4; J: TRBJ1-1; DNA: TGTGCCAGCAGTTTAAAACAGAATCAAGCTTTCTTT; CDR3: CASSLKQNQAFF
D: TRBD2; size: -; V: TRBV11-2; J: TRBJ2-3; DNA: TGTGCCAGCAGCCCGTACGCGGGAGCGATAGATACGCAGTATTTT; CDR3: CASSPYAGAIDTQYF
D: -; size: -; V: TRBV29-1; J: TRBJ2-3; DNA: TGCAGCGTTGAAGTCGGAGGAAATACGCAGTATTTT; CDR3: CSVEVGGNTQYF
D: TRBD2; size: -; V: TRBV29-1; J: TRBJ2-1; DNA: TGCAGCGTTGATCGGGGAGGGACCGAGCAGTTCTTC; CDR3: CSVDRGGTEQFF
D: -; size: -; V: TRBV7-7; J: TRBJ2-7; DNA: TGTGCTAGCAGCTTCATACAGGGTTCACCCTACGAGCAGTACTTC; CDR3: CASSFIQGSPYEQYF
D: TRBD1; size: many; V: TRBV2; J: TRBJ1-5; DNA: TGTGCCAGCAGTGAAGCGGACAGGGAGAATCAGCCCCAGCATTTT; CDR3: CASSEADRENQPQHF
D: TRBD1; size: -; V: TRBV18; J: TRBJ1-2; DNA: TGTGCCAGCTCACCTATGACAGGGAATGGCTACACCTTC; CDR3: CASSPMTGNGYTF
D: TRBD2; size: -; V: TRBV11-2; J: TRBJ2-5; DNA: TGTGCCAGCACCTTTACGGGAGGAGAGACCCAGTACTTC; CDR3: CASTFTGGETQYF
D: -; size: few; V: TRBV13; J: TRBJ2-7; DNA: TGTGCCAGCAGCTTCACTGGGTCGCAGGCAATCTACGAGCAGTACTTC; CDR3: CASSFTGSQAIYEQYF
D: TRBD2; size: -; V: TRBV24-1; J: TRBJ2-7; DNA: TGTGCCACCAGTGACGTCGGACTAGCGGGTAACTACGAGCAGTACTTC; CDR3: CATSDVGLAGNYEQYF
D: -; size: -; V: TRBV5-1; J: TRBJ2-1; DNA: TGCGCCAGCAGCTTCACGGGGAGCTCCTACAATGAGCAGTTCTTC; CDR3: CASSFTGSSYNEQFF
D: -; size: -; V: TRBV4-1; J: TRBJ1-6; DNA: TGCGCCAGCAGCCAAGACGAGGCAGCTTATAATTCACCCCTCCACTTT; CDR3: CASSQDEAAYNSPLHF
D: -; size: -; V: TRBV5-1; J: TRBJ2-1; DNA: TGCGCCAGCAGCTTGGATGGCCCTTTCGGCGGAGGAAGGGACAATGAGCAGTTCTTC; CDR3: CASSLDGPFGGGRDNEQFF
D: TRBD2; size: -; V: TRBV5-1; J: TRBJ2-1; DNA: TGCGCCAGCAGCTTGGAGCCAGCGGGGGTTTCCTACAATGAGCAGTTCTTC; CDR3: CASSLEPAGVSYNEQFF
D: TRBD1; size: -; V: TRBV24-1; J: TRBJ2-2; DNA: TGTGCCACCAGTGATTTCAAGGCTTCGACAGGGTCCCCCGGGGAGCTGTTTTTT; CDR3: CATSDFKASTGSPGELFF
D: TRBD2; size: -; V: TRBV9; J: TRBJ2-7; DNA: TGTGCCAGCAGCGTAGCTGAGGGGTGGGCTAGCGGTTACGAGCAGTACTTC; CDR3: CASSVAEGWASGYEQYF
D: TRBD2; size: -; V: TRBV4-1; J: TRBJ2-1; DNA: TGCGCCAGCAGCAGATGGGAGGGGACCTACAATGAGCAGTTCTTC; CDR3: CASSRWEGTYNEQFF
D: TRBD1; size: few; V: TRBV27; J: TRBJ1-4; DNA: TGTGCCAGCAGTCCACGGGGACAGAAGTCTGAAAAACTGTTTTTT; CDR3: CASSPRGQKSEKLFF
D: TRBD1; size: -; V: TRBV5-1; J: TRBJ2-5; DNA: TGCGCCAGCAGCTTGGTAGGACAGGGATTCCAAGAGACCCAGTACTTC; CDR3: CASSLVGQGFQETQYF
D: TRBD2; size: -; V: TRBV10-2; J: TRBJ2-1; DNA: TGCGCCAGCAGCCTCATCCTAGCGGGAGTTAGCGATGAGCAGTTCTTC; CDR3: CASSLILAGVSDEQFF
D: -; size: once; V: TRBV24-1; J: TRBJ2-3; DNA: TGTGCCACCAGTGATTCCGTGGCCAGGGGCGATACGCAGTATTTT; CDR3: CATSDSVARGDTQYF
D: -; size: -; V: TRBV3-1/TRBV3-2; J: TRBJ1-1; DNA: TGTGCCAGCAGCCAAGTTGGGAGCTCCACTGAAGCTTTCTTT; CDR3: CASSQVGSSTEAFF
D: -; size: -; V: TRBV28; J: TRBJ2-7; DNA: TGTGCCAGCAGTTTCGACTCGGGCTCGAGGGTCTACGAGCAGTACTTC; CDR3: CASSFDSGSRVYEQYF
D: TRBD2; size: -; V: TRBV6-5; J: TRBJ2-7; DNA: TGTGCCTGTCGGCCTAGCGGATACTACGAGCAGTACTTC; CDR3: CACRPSGYYEQYF
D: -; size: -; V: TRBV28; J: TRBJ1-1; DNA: TGTGCCAGCAGTTTTCCCCATAGAGGCACTGAAGCTTTCTTT; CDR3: CASSFPHRGTEAFF
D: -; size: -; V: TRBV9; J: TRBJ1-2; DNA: TGTGCCAGCAGCGTAGATAGGGGGAACTATGGCTACACCTTC; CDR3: CASSVDRGNYGYTF
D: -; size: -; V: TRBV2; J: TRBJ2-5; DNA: TGTGCCAGCAGTGAATGGCAGGACCAAGAGACCCAGTACTTC; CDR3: CASSEWQDQETQYF
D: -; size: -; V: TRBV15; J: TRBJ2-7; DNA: TGTGCCACCAGCAGAGGGGAAGAGGGAGTCGGCGCCGAGCAGTACTTC; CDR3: CATSRGEEGVGAEQYF
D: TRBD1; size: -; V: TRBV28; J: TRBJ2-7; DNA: TGTGCCAGCTCTGAACCGGGACAGGGTATATACGAGCAGTACTTC; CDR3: CASSEPGQGIYEQYF
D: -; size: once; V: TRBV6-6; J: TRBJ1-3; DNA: TGTGCCAGCAGCTTGCAGAAGTCTGGAAACACCATATATTTT; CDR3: CASSLQKSGNTIYF
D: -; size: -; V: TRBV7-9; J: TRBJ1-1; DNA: TGTGCCAGCAGCTCGACAGGCTGGATTGAAGCTTTCTTT; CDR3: CASSSTGWIEAFF
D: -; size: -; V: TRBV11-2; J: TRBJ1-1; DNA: TGTGCCAGCAGCTCTACCGAATCGACTGAAGCTTTCTTT; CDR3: CASSSTESTEAFF
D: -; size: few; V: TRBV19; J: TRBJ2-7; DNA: TGTGCCAGTCGAAATAGGGGCGAGCAGTACTTC; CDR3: CASRNRGEQYF
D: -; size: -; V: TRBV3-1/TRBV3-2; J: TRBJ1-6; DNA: TGTGCCAGCAGCCGTCAGGCGAATTCACCCCTCCACTTT; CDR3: CASSRQANSPLHF